These 17 T cell receptor beta chains were sequenced from one sample in a study of shared clonotypes between healthy human individuals. Repertoires were generated with immunoSEQ multiplex PCR, while TCRdb's copy carries only in-frame clones and drops some. The sample has millions of clones, approximately 95% seen once; the top ten hold about 0.39%. Sequencing was done on a sample of naive CD4+ T cells from PBMCs. Subset indicated: CD45RA+ positively selected. The receptors originated from a man aged 18 to 29 in good health. Some clones in this sample may be carry-over from other donors' samples.

This clone was seen just once. This chain connects TRBV9 to TRBJ1-3; D is unresolved. Trimming cost V 0 bases and J 6 bases, with 13 bases left between them. Germline V gene lookup returns CDR1 SGDLS and CDR2 YYNGEE. The CDR3 runs to 15 residues. This chain's CDR3 is CASSVEPTKPNTIYF. CDR3 in DNA: TGTGCCAGCAGCGTAGAGCCGACTAAACCAAACACCATATATTTT.

The chain is built from TRBV28 and TRBJ2-5; possibly TRBD2 for D (6 bases). CDR3 length equals 15 residues. Per germline, CDR1 MDHEN and CDR2 SYDVKM. The V gene lost 4 bases and the J gene lost 2 bases, with 14 bases spanning the gap. The CDR3 DNA is TGTGCCAGCAGTTCCCGGGCGGGGTCGCAAGAGACCCAGTACTTC. This sequence encodes CASSSRAGSQETQYF.

This chain links TRBV2 with TRBJ2-7, with D possibly matching TRBD2 (5 bases). Germline CDR1 reads SNHLY; CDR2 reads FYNNEI. The CDR3 contains 18 residues. V was clipped by 2 bases and J by 1 base, with 21 bases between them. CDR3 bases: TGTGCCAGCAGTGAATTAGGTGAGGGCGGACGGGGATCCTACGAGCAGTACTTC. Its translation is CASSELGEGGRGSYEQYF.

The V call is TRBV20-1, the J call TRBJ2-1; D is possibly TRBD1 or TRBD2 (5 bases each). Per the germline V gene, CDR1 is DFQATT and CDR2 is SNEGSKA (reference sequence). V shed 8 bases and J shed 9 bases, with 11 bases lying between them. The CDR3 contains 10 residues. The CDR3 region is CSTQAGEQFF. CDR3 coding DNA: TGCAGTACACAGGCGGGTGAGCAGTTCTTC.

The chain combines TRBV7-3 with TRBJ2-3; D uncertain. Trimming removed 5 bases at V and 6 bases at J, with 15 bases between. CDR1 and CDR2 (germline): SGHTA, FQGTGA. The CDR3 is 14 residues long. The CDR3 sequence is CASSPQTLGDTQYF. The DNA of the CDR3 is TGTGCCAGCAGCCCCCAGACCCTTGGGGATACGCAGTATTTT.

The chain recombines TRBV10-3 with TRBJ1-2; 10 nucleotides line up with TRBD1. The V segment lost 0 bases and the J segment 8 bases; nucleotides outside the gene matches: 9. This CDR3 is built from 16 residues. Per germline, CDR1 ENHRY and CDR2 SYGVKD. CDR3 nucleotides: TGTGCCATCAGTGAGTCACGGGACAGGGGCCTTTTCGGCTACACCTTC. This sequence encodes CAISESRDRGLFGYTF.

A few counts support this clone. The chain employs TRBV28 and TRBJ1-5, with no clear D. Germline CDR1 MDHEN, CDR2 SYDVKM. The CDR3 contains 12 residues. V was trimmed by 4 bases and J by 9 bases, leaving 10 bases between them. CDR3 in amino acids: CASSYSPRPQHF. The CDR3 DNA reads as TGTGCCAGCAGTTACAGCCCCCGGCCCCAGCATTTT.

The chain has TRBV6-6 and TRBJ1-5, with a tentative D call TRBD1 (5 bases). This CDR3 contains 15 residues. Per the germline V gene, CDR1 is MNHNY and CDR2 is SVGAGI (reference sequence). V lost 3 bases, J lost 4 bases, and 13 bases lay in between. Written as DNA, the CDR3 is TGTGCCAGCAGTTATAGCGACAGCAAGAATCAGCCCCAGCATTTT. Residues: CASSYSDSKNQPQHF.

This rearrangement joins TRBV6-1 to TRBJ2-7, with TRBD2 matching 11 bases. J was trimmed by 3 bases and V by 5 bases; bases with no gene match: 6. This CDR3 has 15 amino acids. CDR1 is MNHNS, CDR2 SASEGT, per germline. The CDR3 sequence is CASSTRTSGFYEQYF. The DNA for the CDR3 is TGTGCCAGCAGTACTAGGACTAGCGGGTTCTACGAGCAGTACTTC.

This chain links TRBV9 with TRBJ1-1; unclear D gene. Per germline, CDR1 SGDLS and CDR2 YYNGEE. V lost 0 bases and J 7 bases, leaving 13 bases between the germline ends. CDR3 size: 14 residues. The chain's CDR3 is CASSVDLGIYEAFF. Here the CDR3 DNA reads TGTGCCAGCAGCGTAGATCTGGGAATTTATGAAGCTTTCTTT.

V usage is TRBV27 and J usage is TRBJ1-2; 8 bases match TRBD1. Germline V CDR1 and CDR2: MNHEY, SMNVEV (reference sequence). Germline trimming cut 1 base from V and 4 bases from J; bases unmatched to any gene: 8. This CDR3 spans 16 amino acids. CDR3 in DNA: TGTGCCAGCAGTTTATTTGGGGCAGGGGGCTCCTATGGCTACACCTTC. Amino acids: CASSLFGAGGSYGYTF.

J is TRBJ1-2 and V is TRBV15; D gene uncertain. The CDR3 has 16 amino acids. V shed 0 bases and J shed 3 bases, with 14 bases lying between them. Germline values: CDR1 LNHNV, CDR2 YYDKDF (reference sequence). The CDR3 coding sequence is TGTGCCACCAGCAGAGATAATTTGGGGTACGACTATGGCTACACCTTC. This gives the protein CATSRDNLGYDYGYTF.

The chain is built from TRBV7-2 and TRBJ2-3, with D possibly matching TRBD2 (6 bases). V lost 6 bases and J 5 bases, leaving 12 bases between the germline ends. CDR1 is SGHTA and CDR2 is FQGNSA in the germline V gene. This CDR3 contains 13 residues. CDR3 bases: TGTGCCAGCAGTTCTCCGGGGGAAGATACGCAGTATTTT. This gives the protein CASSSPGEDTQYF.

The V gene is TRBV30, the J gene TRBJ2-1; perhaps TRBD2 as D (6 bases). V dropped 5 bases and J dropped 0 bases, with 14 bases sitting between them. Germline CDR1 GTSNPN, CDR2 SVGIG (reference sequence). The CDR3 runs 15 residues. Here the CDR3 DNA reads TGTGCCTGGGCTGGGCGGGGTAGCTCCTACAATGAGCAGTTCTTC. This codes for CAWAGRGSSYNEQFF.

This sequence joins TRBV28 and TRBJ2-3; 8 bases are a match to TRBD2. With V trimmed by 5 bases and J by 5 bases, 6 bases remained unmatched. The CDR3 spans 14 residues. Germline assignment: CDR1 MDHEN and CDR2 SYDVKM. The DNA of the CDR3 is TGTGCCAGCAGTCCCACTAGCGGAGGAGATACGCAGTATTTT. Translated, it gives CASSPTSGGDTQYF.

A word on this clone: In the same sample, other DNA sequences code for this CDR3. The chain is built from TRBV5-1 and TRBJ2-6; no clear D gene. The V gene lost 0 bases and the J gene lost 0 bases, with 7 bases spanning the gap. Germline V lookup: CDR1 SGHRS, CDR2 YFSETQ. This CDR3 has 16 amino acids. The CDR3 DNA is TGCGCCAGCAGCTTGGCTCCAGGCTCTGGGGCCAACGTCCTGACTTTC. Translation gives CASSLAPGSGANVLTF. The full variable domain, its missing parts supplied by reference TRBV5-1 and TRBJ2-6, is KAGVTQTPRYLIKTRGQQVTLSCSPISGHRSVSWYQQTPGQGLQFLFEYFSETQRNKGNFPGRFSGRQFSNSRSEMNVSTLELGDSALYLCASSLAPGSGANVLTFGAGSRLTVL.

The CDR3 sequence is CASSQGPSRGNQPQHF. As DNA, the CDR3 is TGCGCCAGCAGCCAAGGACCGTCCCGAGGCAATCAGCCCCAGCATTTT. The gene calls are TRBV4-1 and TRBJ1-5, with unresolved D. This CDR3 has 16 residues. V was clipped by 1 base and J by 2 bases, with 12 bases between them. In germline, CDR1 is MGHRA, CDR2 YSYEKL.